The 10 T cell receptor beta chains reported below all come from one sample, sequenced in a study of beta chain features in type 1 diabetes. Findings and caveats of the study: A moderate, significant TCRB CDR3 shortening appeared in type 1 diabetes across four CD4+ subsets.

TCRB transcripts that were expressed got sequenced, as all of the isolated RNA had been reverse transcribed. Sequencing was performed with immunoSEQ multiplex PCR; in TCRdb, only in-frame clones are kept and a portion is missing. The data hold around 250,000 clones, with around 14% observed a single time. No antigen has been identified for these receptors. The sequenced sample was naive CD4+ T cells from blood. The receptors stem from a man aged 25 to 40 with type 1 diabetes.

The CDR3 DNA sequence: TGCGCCAGCAGCCAAGAGTCCGACAGGGCAAACACCGGGGAGCTGTTTTTT. As protein: CASSQESDRANTGELFF. The gene calls are TRBV4-1 and TRBJ2-2, with 7 bases matching TRBD1. The CDR3 loop spans 17 amino acids. Germline-derived CDR1 and CDR2 are MGHRA and YSYEKL. With 0 bases clipped from V and 2 bases from J, the junction kept 6 bases outside the gene matches.

There are a few counts of this clone. CDR3 in DNA: TGTGCCAGCAGCCCCGGGAGGAAACCCGCCTACGAGCAGTACTTC. Its translation is CASSPGRKPAYEQYF. The gene calls are TRBV5-4 and TRBJ2-7; TRBD2 matches at 7 bases. There are 15 residues in the CDR3. Germline CDR1 SGHNT, CDR2 YYREEE (reference sequence). V dropped 4 bases and J dropped 2; count of bases not matched to a gene: 9.

The rearrangement joins TRBV27 to TRBJ2-7; 10 nucleotides line up with TRBD1. This CDR3 region has 14 residues. CDR1 MNHEY and CDR2 SMNVEV come from the germline V gene (reference sequence). Trimming cost V 0 bases and J 5 bases; bases outside gene matches: 1. As DNA, the CDR3 is TGTGCCAGCAGTTTATCGGGGACAGGGGACGAGCAGTACTTC. Translating it yields CASSLSGTGDEQYF.

This clone was observed a few times. The V gene is TRBV7-9, the J gene TRBJ2-5, with D unclear. Germline CDR1 reads SEHNR; CDR2 reads FQNEAQ (reference sequence). Trimming removed 1 base from V and 0 bases from J, with 6 bases in between. CDR3 length: 14 residues. CDR3 bases: TGTGCCAGCAGCTTAGGAGTAAACCAAGAGACCCAGTACTTC. Protein sequence: CASSLGVNQETQYF.

J is TRBJ1-5 and V is TRBV4-2; the D gene is possibly TRBD1 (5 bases). Between the trimmed V and J ends, which lost 0 bases and 9 bases, there was a span of 18 bases. The CDR3 loop spans 16 amino acids. Germline-derived CDR1 and CDR2 are LGHNA and YNFKEQ. CDR3 residues: CASSQEGSGVGGPQHF. In nucleotides, the CDR3 is TGTGCCAGCAGCCAAGAAGGTTCGGGGGTGGGAGGGCCCCAGCATTTT.

This sequence joins TRBV6-5 and TRBJ2-7; TRBD1 matches 10 bases. The V gene's germline CDR1 is MNHEY and CDR2 SVGAGI. The CDR3 spans 15 residues. V shed 5 bases and J 1 base; nucleotides not matched to a gene: 5. CDR3 nucleotides: TGTGCCAGCAGTCACCGGGACAGGGGATCCTACGAGCAGTACTTC. It translates to CASSHRDRGSYEQYF.

This rearrangement joins TRBV2 to TRBJ2-7; D is possibly TRBD1 (6 bases). Germline lookup yields CDR1 SNHLY and CDR2 FYNNEI. The CDR3 has 12 amino acids. Between the trimmed V and J ends, which lost 7 bases and 1 base, there was a span of 8 bases. DNA of the CDR3: TGTGCCAGCAACAGGGAATCCTACGAGCAGTACTTC. Its protein is CASNRESYEQYF.

This clone appeared a few times. The V gene is TRBV11-3, the J gene TRBJ1-2; 7 positions match TRBD1. CDR1 SGHNT and CDR2 YENEEA come from the germline V gene. CDR3 length: 14 residues. V was pared by 3 bases and J by 6 bases, with 7 bases of the junction left unmatched. CDR3 residues: CASSFSQGNHGYTF. CDR3 sequence (DNA): TGTGCCAGCAGCTTTTCACAGGGGAACCATGGCTACACCTTC.

This chain joins TRBV7-9 and TRBJ1-1, with D uncertain. Germline V lookup: CDR1 SEHNR, CDR2 FQNEAQ (reference sequence). The CDR3 is 13 residues long. The V and J ends lost 6 bases and 1 base respectively, with 9 bases between them. CDR3 loop: CASSFTANTEAFF. CDR3 nucleotide sequence: TGTGCCAGCAGTTTCACAGCGAACACTGAAGCTTTCTTT.

This clone was counted only a few times. The chain recombines TRBV5-1 with TRBJ1-1, with 8 bases aligning to TRBD1. V shed 4 bases and J 4 bases; nucleotides not matched to a gene: 9. CDR3 length equals 15 residues. CDR1 SGHRS and CDR2 YFSETQ come from the germline V gene. CDR3: CASSPTGEGGTEAFF. The CDR3 DNA is TGCGCCAGCAGCCCGACAGGGGAAGGAGGCACTGAAGCTTTCTTT.